The source of this T cell receptor (beta chain) is a study of shared clonotypes between healthy human individuals. Study-wide results and limits: Even with large depth, rarefaction showed that sorted-subset sequencing was incomplete.

A CD45RA-negative memory subset and a CD45RA+ naive subset were separated from the CD4+ cells. CDR3 size: 16 residues. Trimming pared 7 bases from V and 0 bases from J, leaving 19 bases between. CDR1 and CDR2 (germline): PRHDT, FYEKMQ (reference sequence). With regard to this clone: Its antigen is unidentified.

Under the authors' procedure: ImmunoSEQ output held junction-only sequences without quality scores, so filtering differed. TCRdb's table, derived via immunoSEQ multiplex PCR, lists solely in-frame clones and lacks some. The DNA gave D and trimming, while V, J and clone size come from that table. The table lists 2,100,000 or so clones, under 97% of them singletons. The receptor comes from a man aged 18 to 29 in good health. The material sequenced was naive CD4+ T cells sorted from blood. Subset given: CD45RA+ positively selected. The chain recombines TRBV13 with TRBJ2-7; TRBD1 is a possible D gene (5 bases). The CDR3 region has the DNA TGTGCCAGCACCATGAAAGGTCAGGGCCTCTCCTACGAGCAGTACTTC. It is translated as CASTMKGQGLSYEQYF.